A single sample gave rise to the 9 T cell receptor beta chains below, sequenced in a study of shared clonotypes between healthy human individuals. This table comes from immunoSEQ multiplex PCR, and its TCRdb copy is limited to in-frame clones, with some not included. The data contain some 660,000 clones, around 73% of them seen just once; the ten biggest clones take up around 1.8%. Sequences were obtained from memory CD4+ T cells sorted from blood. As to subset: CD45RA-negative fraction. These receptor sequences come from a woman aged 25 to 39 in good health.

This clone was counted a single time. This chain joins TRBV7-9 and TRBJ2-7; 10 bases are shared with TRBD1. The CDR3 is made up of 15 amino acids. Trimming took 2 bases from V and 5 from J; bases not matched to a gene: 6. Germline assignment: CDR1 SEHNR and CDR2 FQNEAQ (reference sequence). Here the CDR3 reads CASSLSWDRGHEQYF. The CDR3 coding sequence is TGTGCCAGCAGCTTATCTTGGGACAGGGGCCACGAGCAGTACTTC. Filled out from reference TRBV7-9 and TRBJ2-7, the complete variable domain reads DTGVSQNPRHKITKRGQNVTFRCDPISEHNRLYWYRQTLGQGPEFLTYFQNEAQLEKSRLLSDRFSAERPKGSFSTLEIQRTEQGDSAMYLCASSLSWDRGHEQYFGPGTRLTVT.

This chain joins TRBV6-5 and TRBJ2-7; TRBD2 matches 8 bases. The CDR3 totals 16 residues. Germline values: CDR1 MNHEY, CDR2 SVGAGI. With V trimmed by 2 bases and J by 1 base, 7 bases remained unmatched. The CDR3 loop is CASSYLRSGRSYEQYF. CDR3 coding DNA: TGTGCCAGCAGTTACCTCCGAAGCGGGAGATCCTACGAGCAGTACTTC.

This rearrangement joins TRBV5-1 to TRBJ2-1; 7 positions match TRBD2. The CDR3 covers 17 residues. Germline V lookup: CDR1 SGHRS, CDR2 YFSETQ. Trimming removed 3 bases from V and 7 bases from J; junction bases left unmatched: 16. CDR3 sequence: CASSWDFKREGRNEQFF. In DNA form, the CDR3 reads TGCGCCAGCAGCTGGGACTTTAAGAGGGAGGGCCGAAATGAGCAGTTCTTC.

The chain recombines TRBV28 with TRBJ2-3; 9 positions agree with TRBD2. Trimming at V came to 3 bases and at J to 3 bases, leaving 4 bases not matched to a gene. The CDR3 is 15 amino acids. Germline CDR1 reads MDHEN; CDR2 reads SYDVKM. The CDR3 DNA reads TGTGCCAGCAGTTTGGCGACTAGCGGTACAGATACGCAGTATTTT. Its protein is CASSLATSGTDTQYF.

The CDR3 DNA reads TGTGCCAGCAGCTTAGATGTTCGGGGGAGAGGAACAGATACGCAGTATTTT. It codes for CASSLDVRGRGTDTQYF. The chain recombines TRBV7-8 with TRBJ2-3; tentative D call: TRBD2 (6 bases). Per the germline V gene, CDR1 is SGHVS and CDR2 is FQNEAQ. CDR3 length equals 17 residues. The V end was cut by 1 base, the J end by 3 bases, with 17 bases between. Together with reference TRBV7-8 and TRBJ2-3, the CDR3 gives the full variable domain: GAGVSQSPRYKVAKRGQDVALRCDPISGHVSLFWYQQALGQGPEFLTYFQNEAQLDKSGLPSDRFFAERPEGSVSTLKIQRTQQEDSAVYLCASSLDVRGRGTDTQYFGPGTRLTVL.

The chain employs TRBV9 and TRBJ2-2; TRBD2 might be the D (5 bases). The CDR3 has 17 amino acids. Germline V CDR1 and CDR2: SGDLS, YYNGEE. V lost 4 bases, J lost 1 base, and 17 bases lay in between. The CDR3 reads CASSPHGGRENTGELFF. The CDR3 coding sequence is TGTGCCAGCAGCCCCCACGGCGGGCGTGAGAACACCGGGGAGCTGTTTTTT.

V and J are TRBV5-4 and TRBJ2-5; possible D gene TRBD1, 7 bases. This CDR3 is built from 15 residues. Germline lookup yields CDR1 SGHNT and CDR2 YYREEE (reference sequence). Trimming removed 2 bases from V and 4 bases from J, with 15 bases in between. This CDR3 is CASSFGGRTGETQYF. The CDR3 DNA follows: TGTGCCAGCAGCTTCGGGGGTCGGACAGGAGAGACCCAGTACTTC.

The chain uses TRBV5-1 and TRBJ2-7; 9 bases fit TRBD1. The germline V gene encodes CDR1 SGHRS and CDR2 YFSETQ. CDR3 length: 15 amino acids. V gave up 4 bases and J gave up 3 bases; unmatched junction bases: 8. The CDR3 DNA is TGCGCCAGCAGCGTACAGGGGGCGAATAGCTACGAGCAGTACTTC. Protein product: CASSVQGANSYEQYF.

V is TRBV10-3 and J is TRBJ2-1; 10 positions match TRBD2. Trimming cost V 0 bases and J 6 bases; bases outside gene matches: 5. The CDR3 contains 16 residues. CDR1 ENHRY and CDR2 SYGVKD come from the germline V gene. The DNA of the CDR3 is TGTGCCATCAGTGAGTCTGTCCTAGCGGGAGCCAATGAGCAGTTCTTC. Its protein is CAISESVLAGANEQFF.